A single sample is the source of the 27 T cell receptor beta chains below, sequenced in a study of T cells in Graves' hyperthyroidism and ophthalmopathy. Amplification of TCR beta CDR3 regions used RNA as the template. TCR CDR3 underwent first-round RT-PCR with the HTBI primer set. Each CDR3 protein is one row after TCRdb ran MiXCR on the multiplex PCR reads. The repertoire holds hundreds of thousands of distinct CDR3 sequences, with 20% as singletons. The sample consisted of blood. The receptors were sampled from a man aged 25-40 years with Graves' ophthalmopathy.

This clonotype was observed at least ten times. The chain is built from TRBV12-3 or TRBV12-4 and TRBJ1-1; 8 bases agree with TRBD1. The CDR3 contains 14 residues. V shed 10 bases and J 3 bases; nucleotides not matched to a gene: 10. DNA of the CDR3: TGTGCCACGAACCCACAGGGGGTTGACACTGAAGCTTTCTTT. Amino acids: CATNPQGVDTEAFF.

This rearrangement joins TRBV3-1 to TRBJ2-2, with unresolved D. The germline V gene has CDR1 LGHDT and CDR2 YNNKEL (reference sequence). V dropped 0 bases and J dropped 5 bases, with 10 bases sitting between them. This CDR3 spans 15 amino acids. The CDR3 bases are TGTGCCAGCAGCCAAGATGGTTGGGGAACCGGGGAGCTGTTTTTT. As protein: CASSQDGWGTGELFF.

CDR3 nucleotides: TGTGCCACCAGCATAACGTCTAAACATTCCTACGAGCAGTACTTC. Its protein is CATSITSKHSYEQYF. V usage is TRBV15 and J usage is TRBJ2-7, with unresolved D. CDR1 LNHNV and CDR2 YYDKDF come from the germline V gene (reference sequence). The CDR3 has 15 amino acids. The germline V and J ends were trimmed by 4 bases and 1 base, with 14 bases remaining between them.

The chain is built from TRBV20-1 and TRBJ1-3; no clear D. V was trimmed by 0 bases and J by 0 bases, leaving 12 bases between them. The CDR3 loop spans 16 amino acids. Germline V CDR1 and CDR2: DFQATT, SNEGSKA (reference sequence). This chain's CDR3 is CSARDLEASSGNTIYF. The CDR3, as DNA: TGCAGTGCTAGAGATCTAGAGGCCAGCTCTGGAAACACCATATATTTT.

The gene calls are TRBV7-9 and TRBJ2-3; unclear D gene. This CDR3 comprises 12 residues. In germline, CDR1 is SEHNR, CDR2 FQNEAQ (reference sequence). V lost 6 bases, J lost 3 bases, and 7 bases lay in between. The CDR3 DNA follows: TGTGCCAGCAGTTTTAAAACAGATACGCAGTATTTT. Protein product: CASSFKTDTQYF.

The table lists this clonotype with a few counts. This rearrangement joins TRBV14 to TRBJ1-1; D is ambiguous. Germline V gives CDR1 SGHDN, CDR2 FVKESK. The CDR3 covers 14 residues. Between the trimmed V and J ends, which lost 4 bases and 4 bases, there was a span of 13 bases. CDR3 sequence: CASSPGGVFTEAFF. CDR3 DNA: TGTGCCAGCAGCCCAGGCGGGGTTTTCACTGAAGCTTTCTTT.

This clonotype has a handful of counts. The chain joins TRBV7-2 to TRBJ2-7, with D possibly being TRBD1 or TRBD2 (7 bases each). The V gene's germline CDR1 is SGHTA and CDR2 FQGNSA. The ends were cut back, 5 bases at V and 6 bases at J, with 14 bases in the middle. The CDR3 covers 13 residues. The CDR3 sequence: CASSLQGGAEQYF. CDR3 bases: TGTGCCAGCAGCCTCCAGGGGGGGGCCGAGCAGTACTTC.

V and J are TRBV2 and TRBJ2-7; the match to TRBD2 covers 8 bases. The CDR3 contains 16 residues. V trimming: 2 bases; J trimming: 5 bases; junction bases outside the gene matches: 11. CDR1 is SNHLY and CDR2 is FYNNEI in the germline V gene. In nucleotides, the CDR3 is TGTGCCAGCAGTGAACGCCTAGCGGGTTCCCTAAACGAGCAGTACTTC. Translated, it gives CASSERLAGSLNEQYF.

Many counts were recorded for this clonotype. The CDR3 spells CASSASSGGLPQETQYF. CDR3 sequence (DNA): TGTGCCAGCAGCGCCTCTTCGGGGGGGCTCCCCCAAGAGACCCAGTACTTC. The chain links TRBV5-8 to TRBJ2-5; 8 nucleotides align to TRBD2. Germline lookup yields CDR1 SGHTS and CDR2 YDEGEE. This CDR3 is 17 amino acids long. V dropped 4 bases and J dropped 1; count of bases not matched to a gene: 12. Full variable domain (rest looked up from reference TRBV5-8 and TRBJ2-5): EAGVTQSPTHLIKTRGQQATLRCSPISGHTSVYWYQQALGLGLQFLLWYDEGEERNRGNFPPRFSGRQFPNYSSELNVNALELEDSALYLCASSASSGGLPQETQYFGPGTRLLVL.

A few counts support this clonotype. This chain joins TRBV30 and TRBJ2-7; 10 bases match TRBD1. The CDR3 runs to 14 residues. After removal of 3 bases from V and 2 bases from J, the junction contained 4 bases not matched to a gene. Looked up from germline, CDR1 is GTSNPN and CDR2 is SVGIG (reference sequence). CDR3 residues: CAWSRDRGTYEQYF. CDR3 bases: TGTGCCTGGAGCCGGGACAGGGGCACCTACGAGCAGTACTTC.

This clonotype was seen a handful of times. This chain joins TRBV6-1 and TRBJ2-7; 8 bases agree with TRBD1. Germline CDR1 MNHNS, CDR2 SASEGT. J lost 6 bases, V lost 2 bases, and 9 bases had no gene match. The CDR3 loop spans 15 amino acids. The CDR3, as DNA: TGTGCCAGCAGTGAATTCGGGACAGGTGGGAGCGAGCAGTACTTC. The encoded protein is CASSEFGTGGSEQYF.

V usage is TRBV2 and J usage is TRBJ1-4; 7 bases match TRBD1. Germline CDR1 SNHLY, CDR2 FYNNEI. The ends lost 3 bases at V and 8 bases at J; junction bases unmatched: 9. The CDR3 consists of 15 residues. In DNA form, the CDR3 reads TGTGCCAGCAGTGAGCAGGGGGGGAGGCTGGAAAAACTGTTTTTT. Its protein product is CASSEQGGRLEKLFF.

J is TRBJ2-2 and V is TRBV7-2, with 7 bases fitting TRBD1. The CDR3 runs to 16 residues. Trimming removed 5 bases from V and 7 bases from J; junction bases left unmatched: 13. Germline loops: CDR1 SGHTA, CDR2 FQGNSA. The CDR3 protein is CASSLYTGVGGGELFF. CDR3 nucleotides: TGTGCCAGCAGCCTTTATACAGGGGTCGGTGGCGGGGAGCTGTTTTTT.

V gene TRBV7-2 combines with J gene TRBJ2-1; unclear D gene. V lost 1 base and J lost 6, with 7 bases in between. The CDR3 is made up of 13 amino acids. Germline V gene data show CDR1 as SGHTA and CDR2 as FQGNSA. CDR3 sequence (DNA): TGTGCCAGCAGCTTAGGAAACCTCAATGAGCAGTTCTTC. Protein product: CASSLGNLNEQFF.

This clonotype was found a few times. The chain combines TRBV12-3 or TRBV12-4 with TRBJ2-1; D is unclear. CDR3 size: 13 residues. The V and J ends lost 5 bases and 2 bases respectively, with 7 bases between them. The CDR3 region has the DNA TGTGCCAGCAGTGTGGCAGCCTACAATGAGCAGTTCTTC. This gives the protein CASSVAAYNEQFF.

This rearrangement joins TRBV7-2 to TRBJ2-7, with 8 bases lining up with TRBD2. This CDR3 is built from 15 residues. The junction had 12 bases not matched to a gene; V was cut back by 5 bases and J by 6 bases. Germline V lookup: CDR1 SGHTA, CDR2 FQGNSA. CDR3 sequence reads: CASSRLAREATEQYF. The CDR3 region has the DNA TGTGCCAGCAGCCGACTAGCGCGGGAGGCTACCGAGCAGTACTTC.

This clonotype was seen a few times. The rearrangement links TRBV7-9 to TRBJ2-1, with D tentatively TRBD2 (6 bases). The CDR3 is 18 amino acids. Germline CDR1 reads SEHNR; CDR2 reads FQNEAQ (reference sequence). The germline V and J ends were trimmed by 5 bases and 2 bases, with 22 bases remaining between them. The CDR3 region is CASSLTPSGTWTYNEQFF. The CDR3, as DNA: TGTGCCAGCAGCCTGACGCCATCCGGGACTTGGACCTACAATGAGCAGTTCTTC.

Many counts were recorded for this clonotype. The chain carries TRBV27 and TRBJ2-7, with D possibly matching TRBD1 (6 bases). Germline CDR1 MNHEY, CDR2 SMNVEV (reference sequence). V dropped 5 bases and J dropped 3 bases, with 23 bases sitting between them. This CDR3 spans 17 amino acids. CDR3 residues: CASSPQSRGTRLYEQYF. CDR3 coding DNA: TGTGCCAGCAGTCCCCAATCCAGGGGAACCCGGCTCTACGAGCAGTACTTC.

This clonotype was seen ten or more times. The V call is TRBV27, the J call TRBJ2-7, with TRBD2 matching 11 bases. V dropped 5 bases and J dropped 2; count of bases not matched to a gene: 5. CDR3 length: 15 amino acids. Germline V CDR1 and CDR2: MNHEY, SMNVEV (reference sequence). The CDR3 spells CASSPTSGSPYEQYF. DNA of the CDR3: TGTGCCAGCAGTCCAACTAGCGGGAGTCCCTACGAGCAGTACTTC.

This clonotype has more than one count but fewer than ten. The chain employs TRBV28 and TRBJ2-2, with 7 bases matching TRBD2. From germline, CDR1 is MDHEN and CDR2 SYDVKM. The length of the CDR3 is 16 residues. Losses at the gene ends were 4 bases for V and 4 bases for J; bases not matched to a gene: 9. CDR3 protein: CASSSALAERTGELFF. As DNA, the CDR3 is TGTGCCAGCAGTTCCGCCCTAGCGGAGCGCACCGGGGAGCTGTTTTTT.

This clonotype has only a few counts. The chain links TRBV3-1 to TRBJ1-2, with D perhaps TRBD1 (5 bases). V was clipped by 4 bases and J by 5 bases, with 14 bases between them. CDR1 is LGHDT and CDR2 is YNNKEL in the germline V gene (reference sequence). The CDR3 consists of 14 residues. The CDR3 loop reads CASSPTDQGYGYTF. In nucleotides, the CDR3 is TGTGCCAGCAGCCCAACAGATCAGGGTTATGGCTACACCTTC.

V and J are TRBV15 and TRBJ2-7, with D unclear. The CDR3 has 14 residues. Germline loops: CDR1 LNHNV, CDR2 YYDKDF (reference sequence). Deletions cut 0 bases from V and 1 base from J, with 7 bases between. The CDR3 DNA follows: TGTGCCACCAGCAGAGATAGTAAATCCTACGAGCAGTACTTC. Amino acid sequence: CATSRDSKSYEQYF.

This clonotype was detected a few times. The chain joins TRBV27 to TRBJ2-7; D call uncertain. V shed 2 bases and J shed 0 bases, with 8 bases lying between them. This CDR3 is built from 14 residues. Germline CDR1 MNHEY, CDR2 SMNVEV (reference sequence). The DNA for the CDR3 is TGTGCCAGCAGTTTAAGTCTATACTCCTACGAGCAGTACTTC. It specifies CASSLSLYSYEQYF.

The chain recombines TRBV10-3 with TRBJ1-1; 10 nucleotides align to TRBD1. V lost 0 bases, J lost 4 bases, and 8 bases stayed unmatched. The CDR3 sequence is 17 residues long. Germline V gene lookup returns CDR1 ENHRY and CDR2 SYGVKD. The CDR3 nucleotides are TGTGCCATCAGTGAGTCCCGGGACAGGGGAAGCGGCACTGAAGCTTTCTTT. Protein: CAISESRDRGSGTEAFF.

The rearrangement joins TRBV12-3 or TRBV12-4 to TRBJ2-3; no clear D. CDR3 length: 15 residues. Trimming removed 5 bases from V and 0 bases from J, with 12 bases in between. The CDR3 region has the DNA TGTGCCAGCAGTCCACGGATTGCTAGCACAGATACGCAGTATTTT. Its protein is CASSPRIASTDTQYF.

There are a few counts of this clonotype. The genes are TRBV20-1 and TRBJ2-1, with 9 positions matching TRBD2. The CDR3 loop spans 13 amino acids. After removal of 4 bases from V and 8 bases from J, the junction contained 6 bases not matched to a gene. Germline-derived CDR1 and CDR2 are DFQATT and SNEGSKA (reference sequence). The CDR3 reads CSANGTSRHEQFF. Here the CDR3 DNA reads TGCAGTGCTAACGGGACTAGCAGGCATGAGCAGTTCTTC.

This clonotype showed up just a few times. The rearrangement links TRBV27 to TRBJ2-5, with 7 bases lining up with TRBD2. This CDR3 has 14 amino acids. The V and J ends lost 1 base and 4 bases, in that order; junction bases with no gene match: 3. Germline CDR1 MNHEY, CDR2 SMNVEV (reference sequence). The CDR3 nucleotides read TGTGCCAGCAGTTTATGGGGGGGTATAGAGACCCAGTACTTC. Protein sequence: CASSLWGGIETQYF.